This T cell receptor (beta chain) was retrieved from a study of beta chain features in type 1 diabetes. Of the isolated RNA, all was reverse transcribed, and so the sequenced material was expressed TCRB transcripts. Some 3.8 million reads, on average, came from each naive, central memory and regulatory T cell sample. Method: immunoSEQ multiplex PCR; TCRdb's copy keeps in-frame clones and lacks some. The sample includes 600,000 or so clones, over 11% of them seen just once. Findings of the study overall: In type 1 diabetes patients, VDJ junctions had fewer insertions; deletions at these junctions were more frequent. In every one of the four CD4+ subsets, TCRB CDR3s were moderately but significantly shorter in Type 1 diabetes patients.

Trimming took 4 bases from V and 6 from J, leaving 18 bases between them. Germline V CDR1 and CDR2: SGDLS, YYNGEE. The CDR3 has 15 amino acids. As concerns this clone: Antigen specificity is unknown.

The sequence was collected from a man aged 18 to 35 with type 1 diabetes. The chain carries TRBV9 and TRBJ2-3; D unclear. The sequenced material came from naive CD4+ T cells from blood. CDR3 sequence (DNA): TGTGCCAGCAGCCCGCGATACATGGGCGTGGATACGCAGTATTTT. Translated, it gives CASSPRYMGVDTQYF.